The 17 T cell receptor beta chains in this list originate from one sample, sequenced in a study of technical replicates of blood from a few donors (TCRdb year 2017). The library came from the immunoSEQ multiplex PCR assay. The table comes from immuneACCESS by way of TCRdb, which keeps in-frame sequences with V and J called. Part of the clones is missing from these tables; in studies checked, under half for an unresolved V gene and the rest for unknown reasons. Here the sample has 11,000 to 15,000 clones; around 81% occur a single time. The ten largest make up approximately 10% of the sample. The material sequenced was PBMCs. The origin of the receptors is a human donor in good health.

The chain has TRBV14 and TRBJ2-7; TRBD1 aligns across 7 bases. Germline assignment: CDR1 SGHDN and CDR2 FVKESK. V was pared by 1 base and J by 2 bases, with 11 bases of the junction left unmatched. CDR3 size: 17 residues. The CDR3 bases are TGTGCCAGCAGCCAAGGGGTTCTAAGACAGGGAACCTACGAGCAGTACTTC. It encodes CASSQGVLRQGTYEQYF.

The rearrangement uses TRBV4-2 and TRBJ2-2, with TRBD2 matching 7 bases. The CDR3 consists of 17 residues. V gave up 2 bases and J gave up 3 bases; unmatched junction bases: 9. CDR1 and CDR2 (germline): LGHNA, YNFKEQ. DNA of the CDR3: TGTGCCAGCAGCCAAATTGGGGCGGGAGACTACACCGGGGAGCTGTTTTTT. Amino acid sequence: CASSQIGAGDYTGELFF.

The CDR3 region has the DNA TGTGCCAGCAGAACAGTCGGGACTCGACTTACTCTAATAGGGGAGACCCAGTACTTC. Residues: CASRTVGTRLTLIGETQYF. The gene calls are TRBV11-2 and TRBJ2-5, with D perhaps TRBD2 (6 bases). In germline, CDR1 is SGHAT, CDR2 FQNNGV. Trimming stripped 6 bases from V and 5 bases from J, with 31 bases between. The CDR3 contains 19 residues.

There are a few counts of this clone. The V gene is TRBV6-6, the J gene TRBJ1-3; D might be TRBD1 (5 bases). Deletions cut 5 bases from V and 4 bases from J, with 18 bases between. CDR3 length: 16 amino acids. Germline V lookup: CDR1 MNHNY, CDR2 SVGAGI (reference sequence). CDR3 sequence (DNA): TGTGCCAGCAGTAGATCCGGGACGGGAGCCGGAAACACCATATATTTT. Residues: CASSRSGTGAGNTIYF.

The rearrangement uses TRBV11-3 and TRBJ1-2, with 8 bases aligning to TRBD1. Germline V gives CDR1 SGHNT, CDR2 YENEEA. The CDR3 totals 17 residues. V trimming: 0 bases; J trimming: 4 bases; junction bases outside the gene matches: 10. CDR3 residues: CASSLDGDRRYRYGYTF. The CDR3 region has the DNA TGTGCCAGCAGCTTAGATGGGGACAGGAGATACCGCTATGGCTACACCTTC.

V gene TRBV21-1 combines with J gene TRBJ2-1; the D call TRBD2 from the table was never checked on the DNA. TRBV21-1 is noted as a pseudogene. The CDR3 runs to 13 residues. This chain's CDR3 is CASTGLPGGEQFF. CDR3 in DNA: TGTGCCAGCACCGGCCTCCCGGGGGGAGAGCAGTTCTTC.

The CDR3 DNA reads as TGTGCCTGGAGTGTACGAGGGGGCGGTGAAAAACTGTTTTTT. This translates into CAWSVRGGGEKLFF. The chain joins TRBV30 to TRBJ1-4; TRBD1 matches at 7 bases. Germline V gene lookup returns CDR1 GTSNPN and CDR2 SVGIG (reference sequence). This CDR3 has 14 residues. Trimming cost V 0 bases and J 7 bases; bases outside gene matches: 5.

The V call is TRBV10-1, the J call TRBJ2-7; D is unresolved. Trimming took 7 bases from V and 6 from J, leaving 19 bases between them. CDR1 and CDR2 (germline): WNHNN, SYGVQD (reference sequence). The CDR3 contains 14 residues. CDR3 region: CASIRPAGWLEQYF. CDR3 bases: TGCGCCAGCATTCGGCCGGCCGGGTGGCTCGAGCAGTACTTC.

The chain couples TRBV28 to TRBJ1-2; D gene uncertain. With 6 bases removed from V and 4 bases from J, the gap between germline ends came to 18 bases. The germline CDR1 and CDR2 sequences are MDHEN and SYDVKM. The CDR3 sequence is 15 residues long. The CDR3: CASSRGGQLAYGYTF. DNA for the CDR3: TGTGCCAGCAGCCGCGGAGGGCAACTTGCCTATGGCTACACCTTC.

This chain joins TRBV9 and TRBJ2-2; 13 bases map to TRBD2. The germline CDR1 and CDR2 sequences are SGDLS and YYNGEE. The CDR3 loop spans 15 amino acids. Trimming cost V 3 bases and J 8 bases; bases outside gene matches: 4. In DNA form, the CDR3 reads TGTGCCAGCAGCGGACCGGGACTAGCGGGGGGGGAGCTGTTTTTT. Translation: CASSGPGLAGGELFF.

This clone has only one observation. V gene TRBV25-1 combines with J gene TRBJ1-2, with D possibly being TRBD1 (5 bases). This CDR3 has 16 amino acids. The V gene lost 3 bases and the J gene lost 5 bases, with 19 bases spanning the gap. CDR1 MGHDK and CDR2 SYGVNS come from the germline V gene. In DNA form, the CDR3 reads TGTGCCAGCAGTGATGGGCCCTGGGCAGGGATGTATGGCTACACCTTC. It yields the protein CASSDGPWAGMYGYTF.

CDR3 amino acids: CAISTGTGANYGYTF. The CDR3 DNA reads TGTGCCATCAGTACCGGGACAGGGGCTAACTATGGCTACACCTTC. This sequence joins TRBV10-3 and TRBJ1-2, with 10 bases that match TRBD1. V was clipped by 5 bases and J by 0 bases; unmatched bases: 3. The CDR3 length is 15 residues. Germline V gene sequence: CDR1 ENHRY, CDR2 SYGVKD.

The J gene is TRBJ2-1, the V gene TRBV2; 11 nucleotides line up with TRBD2. CDR1 is SNHLY and CDR2 is FYNNEI in the germline V gene. The trim removed 8 bases at V and 7 bases at J, leaving 13 bases unmatched. CDR3 size: 16 residues. The CDR3 sequence is CASQVTSGSGGNEQFF. In nucleotides, the CDR3 is TGTGCCAGCCAGGTCACTAGCGGGAGTGGTGGAAATGAGCAGTTCTTC.

The chain carries TRBV11-1 and TRBJ2-3; D is undetermined. V dropped 5 bases and J dropped 1 base, with 16 bases sitting between them. This CDR3 is 16 amino acids long. The germline CDR1 and CDR2 sequences are SGHAT and FQDESV (reference sequence). CDR3 bases: TGTGCCAGCAGCCCTAGACGCCTGAGAGGCACAGATACGCAGTATTTT. The encoded protein is CASSPRRLRGTDTQYF.

This clone was observed a few times. The chain couples TRBV19 to TRBJ2-7, with D possibly matching TRBD1 (5 bases). This CDR3 is 14 amino acids long. V dropped 3 bases and J dropped 1 base, with 10 bases sitting between them. Germline lookup yields CDR1 LNHDA and CDR2 SQIVND (reference sequence). CDR3 amino acids: CASSMAQGSYEQYF. In DNA form, the CDR3 reads TGTGCCAGTAGTATGGCGCAGGGTTCCTACGAGCAGTACTTC.

V and J are TRBV23-1 and TRBJ2-7, with TRBD1 as a possible D gene (6 bases). TRBV23-1 is given ORF status, its function remaining uncertain. This CDR3 spans 15 amino acids. The V and J ends lost 2 bases and 1 base respectively, with 12 bases between them. The DNA for the CDR3 is TGCGCCAGCAGTCAAAGGGGGTTTAAATCCTACGAGCAGTACTTC. Its translation: CASSQRGFKSYEQYF.

The rearrangement joins TRBV29-1 to TRBJ1-2; D not certain. The germline V gene encodes CDR1 SQVTM and CDR2 ANQGSEA. There are 12 residues in the CDR3. With 3 bases removed from V and 4 bases from J, the gap between germline ends came to 9 bases. In DNA, the CDR3 is TGCAGCGTTGATTCCAGGTTCTATGGCTACACCTTC. This codes for CSVDSRFYGYTF. The complete variable domain, with remaining parts taken from reference TRBV29-1 and TRBJ1-2, reads SAVISQKPSRDICQRGTSLTIQCQVDSQVTMMFWYRQQPGQSLTLIATANQGSEATYESGFVIDKFPISRPNLTFSTLTVSNMSPEDSSIYLCSVDSRFYGYTFGSGTRLTVV.